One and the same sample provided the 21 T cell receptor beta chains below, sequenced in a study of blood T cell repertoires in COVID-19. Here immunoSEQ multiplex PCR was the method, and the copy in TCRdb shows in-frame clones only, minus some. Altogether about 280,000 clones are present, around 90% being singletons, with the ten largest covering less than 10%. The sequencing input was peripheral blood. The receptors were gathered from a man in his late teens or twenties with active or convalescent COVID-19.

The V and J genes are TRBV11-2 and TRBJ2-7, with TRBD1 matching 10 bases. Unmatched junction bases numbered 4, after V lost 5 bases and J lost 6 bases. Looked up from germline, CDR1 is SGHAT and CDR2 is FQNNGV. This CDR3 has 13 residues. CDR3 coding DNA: TGTGCCAGCAGCCTGGGACAGGGGAGCGAGCAGTACTTC. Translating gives CASSLGQGSEQYF.

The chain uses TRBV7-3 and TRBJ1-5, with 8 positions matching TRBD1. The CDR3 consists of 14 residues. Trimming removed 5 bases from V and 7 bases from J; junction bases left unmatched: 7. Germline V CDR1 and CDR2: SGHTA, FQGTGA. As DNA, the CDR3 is TGTGCCAGCAGCCTGGACAGGGCGGTACAGCCCCAGCATTTT. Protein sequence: CASSLDRAVQPQHF.

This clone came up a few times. This CDR3 reads CASSPQTESRSGGEQFF. The CDR3 DNA sequence: TGTGCCAGCAGCCCACAAACCGAATCCAGGTCGGGGGGTGAGCAGTTCTTC. V and J are TRBV5-6 and TRBJ2-1; 7 bases map to TRBD2. Looked up from germline, CDR1 is SGHDT and CDR2 is YYEEEE. The V gene end was trimmed by 4 bases and the J gene end by 9 bases; junction bases not matched to a gene: 19. This CDR3 has 17 amino acids.

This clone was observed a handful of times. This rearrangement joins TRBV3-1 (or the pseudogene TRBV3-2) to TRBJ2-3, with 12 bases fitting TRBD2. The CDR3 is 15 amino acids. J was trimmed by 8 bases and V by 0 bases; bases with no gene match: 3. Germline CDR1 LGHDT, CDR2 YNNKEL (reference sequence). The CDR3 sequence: CASSQDLTSGGTQYF. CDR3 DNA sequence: TGTGCCAGCAGCCAAGATCTGACTAGCGGGGGTACGCAGTATTTT.

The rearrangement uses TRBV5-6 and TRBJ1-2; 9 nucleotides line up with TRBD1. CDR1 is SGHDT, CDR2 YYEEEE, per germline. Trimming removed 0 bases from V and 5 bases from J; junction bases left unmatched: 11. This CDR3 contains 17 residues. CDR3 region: CASSLAGQGLIGYGYTF. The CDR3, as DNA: TGTGCCAGCAGCTTGGCGGGACAGGGCTTGATTGGGTATGGCTACACCTTC. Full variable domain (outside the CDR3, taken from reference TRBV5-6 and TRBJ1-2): DAGVTQSPTHLIKTRGQQVTLRCSPKSGHDTVSWYQQALGQGPQFIFQYYEEEERQRGNFPDRFSGHQFPNYSSELNVNALLLGDSALYLCASSLAGQGLIGYGYTFGSGTRLTVV.

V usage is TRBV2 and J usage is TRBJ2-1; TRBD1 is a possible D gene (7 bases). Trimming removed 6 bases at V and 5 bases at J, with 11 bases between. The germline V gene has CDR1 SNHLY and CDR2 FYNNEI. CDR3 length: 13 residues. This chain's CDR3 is CASRAGQNNEQFF. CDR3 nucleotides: TGTGCCAGCAGGGCGGGACAGAACAATGAGCAGTTCTTC. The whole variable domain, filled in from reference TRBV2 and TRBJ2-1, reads EPEVTQTPSHQVTQMGQEVILRCVPISNHLYFYWYRQILGQKVEFLVSFYNNEISEKSEIFDDQFSVERPDGSNFTLKIRSTKLEDSAMYFCASRAGQNNEQFFGPGTRLTVL.

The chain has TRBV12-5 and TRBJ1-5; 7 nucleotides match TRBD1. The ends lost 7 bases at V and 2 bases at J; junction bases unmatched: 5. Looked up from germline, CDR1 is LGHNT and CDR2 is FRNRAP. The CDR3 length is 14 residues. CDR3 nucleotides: TGTGCTAGTGCCTCCGGACAGGGCAATCAGCCCCAGCATTTT. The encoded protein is CASASGQGNQPQHF. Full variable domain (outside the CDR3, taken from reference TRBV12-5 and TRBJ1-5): DARVTQTPRHKVTEMGQEVTMRCQPILGHNTVFWYRQTMMQGLELLAYFRNRAPLDDSGMPKDRFSAEMPDATLATLKIQPSEPRDSAVYFCASASGQGNQPQHFGDGTRLSIL.

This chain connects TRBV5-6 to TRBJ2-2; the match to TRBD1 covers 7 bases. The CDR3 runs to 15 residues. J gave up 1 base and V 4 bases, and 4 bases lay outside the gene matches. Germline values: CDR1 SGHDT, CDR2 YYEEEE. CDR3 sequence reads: CASSITGVNTGELFF. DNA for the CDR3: TGTGCCAGCAGCATAACAGGGGTGAACACCGGGGAGCTGTTTTTT.

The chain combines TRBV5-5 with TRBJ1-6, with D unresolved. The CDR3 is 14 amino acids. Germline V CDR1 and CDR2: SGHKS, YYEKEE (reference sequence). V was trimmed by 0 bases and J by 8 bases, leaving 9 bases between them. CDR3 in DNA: TGTGCCAGCAGCTTGGAGACAAACTATTCACCCCTCCACTTT. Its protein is CASSLETNYSPLHF.

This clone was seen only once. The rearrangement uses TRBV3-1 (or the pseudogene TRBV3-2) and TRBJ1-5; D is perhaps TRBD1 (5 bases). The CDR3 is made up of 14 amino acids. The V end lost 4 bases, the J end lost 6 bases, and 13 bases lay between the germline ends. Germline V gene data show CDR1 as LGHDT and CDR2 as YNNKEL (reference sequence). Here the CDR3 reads CASSLTGNGQPQHF. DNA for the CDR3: TGTGCCAGCAGCCTTACAGGTAATGGTCAGCCCCAGCATTTT.

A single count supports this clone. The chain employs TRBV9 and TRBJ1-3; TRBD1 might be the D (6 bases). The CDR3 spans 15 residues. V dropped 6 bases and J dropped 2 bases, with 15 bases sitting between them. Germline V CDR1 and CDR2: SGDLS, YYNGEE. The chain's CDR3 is CASTAGGGPGNTIYF. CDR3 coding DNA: TGTGCCAGCACTGCCGGCGGGGGGCCTGGAAACACCATATATTTT.

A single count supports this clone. The CDR3 nucleotides read TGTGCCAGCAGCGTAGAATCGGGTTATGAAGCTTTCTTT. As protein: CASSVESGYEAFF. The chain couples TRBV9 to TRBJ1-1; D is ambiguous. CDR3 size: 13 residues. Germline-derived CDR1 and CDR2 are SGDLS and YYNGEE. Trimming cost V 0 bases and J 7 bases, with 10 bases left between them.

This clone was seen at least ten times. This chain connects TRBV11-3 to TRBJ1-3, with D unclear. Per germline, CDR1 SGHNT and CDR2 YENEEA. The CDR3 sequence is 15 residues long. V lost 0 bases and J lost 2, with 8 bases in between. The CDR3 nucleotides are TGTGCCAGCAGCTTAGATGCGGCCCCTGGAAACACCATATATTTT. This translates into CASSLDAAPGNTIYF.

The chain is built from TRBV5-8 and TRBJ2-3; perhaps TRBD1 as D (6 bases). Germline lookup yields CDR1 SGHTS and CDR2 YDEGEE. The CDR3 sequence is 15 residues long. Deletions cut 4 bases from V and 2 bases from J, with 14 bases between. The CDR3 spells CASSGSGHPTDTQYF. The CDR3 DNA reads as TGTGCCAGCAGCGGATCGGGACACCCCACAGATACGCAGTATTTT.

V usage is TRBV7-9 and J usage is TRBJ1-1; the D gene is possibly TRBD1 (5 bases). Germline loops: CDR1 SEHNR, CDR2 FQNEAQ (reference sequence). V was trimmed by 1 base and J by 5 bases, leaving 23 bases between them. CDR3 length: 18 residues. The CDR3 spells CASSLVMGTEGFETEAFF. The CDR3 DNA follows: TGTGCCAGCAGCTTAGTCATGGGGACTGAAGGTTTCGAGACTGAAGCTTTCTTT.

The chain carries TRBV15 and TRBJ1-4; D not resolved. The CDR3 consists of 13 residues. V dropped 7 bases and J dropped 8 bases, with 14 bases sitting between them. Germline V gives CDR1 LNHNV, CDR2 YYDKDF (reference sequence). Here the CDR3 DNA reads TGTGCCACCACTGCGGGGTTTTTCGAAAAACTGTTTTTT. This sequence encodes CATTAGFFEKLFF. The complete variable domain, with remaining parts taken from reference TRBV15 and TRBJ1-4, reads DAMVIQNPRYQVTQFGKPVTLSCSQTLNHNVMYWYQQKSSQAPKLLFHYYDKDFNNEADTPDNFQSRRPNTSFCFLDIRSPGLGDTAMYLCATTAGFFEKLFFGSGTQLSVL.

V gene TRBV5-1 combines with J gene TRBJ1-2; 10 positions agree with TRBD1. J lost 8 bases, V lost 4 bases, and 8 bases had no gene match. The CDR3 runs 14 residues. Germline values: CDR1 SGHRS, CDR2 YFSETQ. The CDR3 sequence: CASSPTGGSEGYTF. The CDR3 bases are TGCGCCAGCAGCCCGACAGGGGGCTCCGAGGGCTACACCTTC.

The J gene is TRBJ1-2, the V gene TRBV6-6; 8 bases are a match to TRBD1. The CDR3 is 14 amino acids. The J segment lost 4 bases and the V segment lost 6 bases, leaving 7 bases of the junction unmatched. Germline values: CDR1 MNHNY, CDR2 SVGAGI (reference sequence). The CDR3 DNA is TGTGCCAGCAGGGAGGACAGGGAGCGCTATGGCTACACCTTC. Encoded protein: CASREDRERYGYTF.

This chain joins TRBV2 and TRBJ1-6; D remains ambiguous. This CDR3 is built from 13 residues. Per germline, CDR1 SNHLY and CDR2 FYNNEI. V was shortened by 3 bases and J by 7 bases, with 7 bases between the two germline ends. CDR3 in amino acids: CASSDTTNSPLHF. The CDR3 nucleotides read TGTGCCAGCAGTGATACTACGAATTCACCCCTCCACTTT.

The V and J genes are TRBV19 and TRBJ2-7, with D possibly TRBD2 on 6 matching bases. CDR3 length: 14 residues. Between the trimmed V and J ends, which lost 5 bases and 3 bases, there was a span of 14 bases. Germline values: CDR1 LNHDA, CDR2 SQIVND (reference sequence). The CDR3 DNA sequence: TGTGCCAGTAGTTTATTCGGGGGAAACTACGAGCAGTACTTC. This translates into CASSLFGGNYEQYF.

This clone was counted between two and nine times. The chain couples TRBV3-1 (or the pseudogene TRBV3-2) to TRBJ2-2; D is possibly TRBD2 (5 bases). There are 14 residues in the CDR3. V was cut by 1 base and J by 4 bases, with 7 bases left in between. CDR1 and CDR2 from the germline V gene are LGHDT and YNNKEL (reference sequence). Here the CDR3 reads CASSQAGITGELFF. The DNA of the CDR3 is TGTGCCAGCAGCCAAGCGGGGATCACCGGGGAGCTGTTTTTT.